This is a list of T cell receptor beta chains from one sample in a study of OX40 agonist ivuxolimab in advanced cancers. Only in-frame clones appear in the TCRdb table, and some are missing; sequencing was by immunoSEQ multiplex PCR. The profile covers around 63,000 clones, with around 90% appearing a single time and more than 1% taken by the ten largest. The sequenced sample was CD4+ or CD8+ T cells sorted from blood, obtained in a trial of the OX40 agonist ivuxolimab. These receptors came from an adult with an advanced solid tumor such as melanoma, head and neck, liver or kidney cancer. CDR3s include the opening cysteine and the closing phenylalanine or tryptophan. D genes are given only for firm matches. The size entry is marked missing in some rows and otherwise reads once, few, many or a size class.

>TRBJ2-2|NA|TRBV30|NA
TGTGCCTGGAGAACCGGAAACCGGGGAGCTGTTTTT
CAWRTGNRGAVF
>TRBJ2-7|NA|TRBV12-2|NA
TGTGCAAGTCGCTTTACTACCCCGGGACAGGGGTCGGAAGAGCAGTACTTC
CASRFTTPGQGSEEQYF
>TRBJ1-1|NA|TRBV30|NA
TGTGCCTGGAGTACCACAGTGAACACTGAAGCTTTCTTT
CAWSTTVNTEAFF
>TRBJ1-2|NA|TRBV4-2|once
TGTGCCAGCAGCCAACCACCGGGACGGCGAATCTATGGCTACACCTTC
CASSQPPGRRIYGYTF
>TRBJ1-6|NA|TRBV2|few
TGTGCCAGCAGTGAATTGGGACGTCAACGGTTT
CASSELGRQRF
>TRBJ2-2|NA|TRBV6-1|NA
TGTGCCAGCAGGGGGACCGGGGAGCTGTTTTTT
CASRGTGELFF
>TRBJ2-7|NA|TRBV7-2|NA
TGTGCCACCTCTCCTGTGGAGGGTTTCACGTACGAGCAGTACTTC
CATSPVEGFTYEQYF
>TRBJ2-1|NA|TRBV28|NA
TGTGCCAGCAGACCCCCGATCCGAAGGGGGGCCAATGAGCAGTTCTTC
CASRPPIRRGANEQFF
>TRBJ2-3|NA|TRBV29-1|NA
TGCAGCGTTGTTGGCAGTCGAGCCATCACAGATACGCAGTATTTT
CSVVGSRAITDTQYF
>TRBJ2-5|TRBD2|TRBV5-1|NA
TGCGCCAGCAGCAGCGGTGGGGGGGATGGAAAGACCCAGTACTTC
CASSSGGGDGKTQYF
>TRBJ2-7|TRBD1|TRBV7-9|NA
TGTGCCAGCAGCTTAGGGACAGGTGCCAACGTGCGGCAGTACTTC
CASSLGTGANVRQYF
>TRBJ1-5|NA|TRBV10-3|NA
TGTGCCATCAGTGAGGCGGGGGGCGGGGGCAATCAGCCCCAGCATTTT
CAISEAGGGGNQPQHF
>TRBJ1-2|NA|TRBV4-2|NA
TGTGCCAGCAGCCAAGAACCAGGCCTCTATGGCTACACCTTC
CASSQEPGLYGYTF
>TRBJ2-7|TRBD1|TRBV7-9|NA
TGTGCCAGCAGCTTAGGGACAGGGGGACGGGGGGAGCAGTACTTC
CASSLGTGGRGEQYF
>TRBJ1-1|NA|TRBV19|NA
TGTGCCAGTAGCACACTAGGTGAGAACACTGAAGCTTTCTTT
CASSTLGENTEAFF
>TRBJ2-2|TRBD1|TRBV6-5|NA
TGTGCCAGCAGTTACCCCCGGACAGGGGACGGGGAGCTGTTTTTT
CASSYPRTGDGELFF
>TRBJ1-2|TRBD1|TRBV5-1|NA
TGCGCCAGCAGCCTGACCTCCGGGACAGGATCTGGTGGCTACACCTTC
CASSLTSGTGSGGYTF
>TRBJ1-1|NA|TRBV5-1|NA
TGCGCCAGCAGCTTGGCCTTCCCGGGGATGAACACTGAAGCTTTCTTT
CASSLAFPGMNTEAFF
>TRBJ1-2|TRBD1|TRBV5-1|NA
TGCGCCAGCCGCGAACAGGGGGCTAATGGCTACACCTTC
CASREQGANGYTF
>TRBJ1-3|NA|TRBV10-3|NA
TGTGCCATCTCGGGACGAGATGGAAACACCATATATTTT
CAISGRDGNTIYF
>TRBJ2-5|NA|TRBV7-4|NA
TGTGCCAGCAGCTTCTCGGAGTGGGTTTCCCAAGAGACCCAGTACTTC
CASSFSEWVSQETQYF
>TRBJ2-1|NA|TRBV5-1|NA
TGCGCCAGCAGCTTGCTGTTGGGAAATGAGCAGTTCTTC
CASSLLLGNEQFF
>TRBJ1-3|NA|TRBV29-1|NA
TGCAGCGTTGTTTCGCGGTTTTCGGGGAGGGTTGGAAACACCATATATTTT
CSVVSRFSGRVGNTIYF
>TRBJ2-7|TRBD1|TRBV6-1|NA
TGTGCCAGCAACCGGGACAGGGCACCCTACGAGCAGTACTTC
CASNRDRAPYEQYF
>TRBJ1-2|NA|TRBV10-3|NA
TGTGCCATCAGCGAAATCCCGACTAACTATGGCTACACCTTC
CAISEIPTNYGYTF
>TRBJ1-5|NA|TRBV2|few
TGTGCCAGCAGTGACAGGGGTTTAGTCACCCAGCATTTT
CASSDRGLVTQHF
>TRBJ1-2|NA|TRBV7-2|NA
TGTGCCAGCAGCCCAAATTCGGGTGGCTACACCTTC
CASSPNSGGYTF
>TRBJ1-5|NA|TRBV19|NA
TGTGCCAGTAGTATTGAAACAGGGTTTCAGCCCCAGCATTTT
CASSIETGFQPQHF
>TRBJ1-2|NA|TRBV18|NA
TGTGCCAGCTCACCCGGGCCAAATGGCTACACCTTC
CASSPGPNGYTF
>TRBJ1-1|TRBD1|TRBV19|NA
TGTGCCAGTAGTCCGGACAGGGCGAACACTGAAGCTTTCTTT
CASSPDRANTEAFF
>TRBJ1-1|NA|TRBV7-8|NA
TGTGCCAGCAGCTTAGCGTTAAACACTGAAGCTTTCTTT
CASSLALNTEAFF
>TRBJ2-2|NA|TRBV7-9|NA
TGTGCCAGCAGCTTAAGGGGGGAATTTACCGGGGAGCTGTTTTTT
CASSLRGEFTGELFF
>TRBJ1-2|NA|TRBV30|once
TGTGCCTGGAGAAGGGGCGCGAACGGCTACACCTTC
CAWRRGANGYTF
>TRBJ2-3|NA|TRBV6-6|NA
TGTGCCAGCAGTGCGACGGCGGACACGCAGTATTTT
CASSATADTQYF
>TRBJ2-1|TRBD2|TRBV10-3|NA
TGTGCCATCAGCGGTATAACTAGCGGGGTTTACAATGAGCAGTTCTTC
CAISGITSGVYNEQFF
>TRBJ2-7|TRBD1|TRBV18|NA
TGTGCCAGCTCACCTAACCCGGGACAGGGGAGCCACGAGCAGTACTTC
CASSPNPGQGSHEQYF
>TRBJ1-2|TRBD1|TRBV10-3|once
TGTGCCATCAGCCAGACGGACAGGGACTATGGCTACACCTTC
CAISQTDRDYGYTF
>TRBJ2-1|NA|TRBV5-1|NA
TGCGCCAGCAGCCCCCGGACCAGCTCCTACAATGAGCAGTTCTTC
CASSPRTSSYNEQFF
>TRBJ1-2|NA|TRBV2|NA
TGTGCCAGCAGTGCATCGGGGGTAGGTGGCTACACCTTC
CASSASGVGGYTF
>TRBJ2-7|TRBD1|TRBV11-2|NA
TGTGCCAGCAGGGCCGGGACAGGAACCTACGAGCAGTACTTC
CASRAGTGTYEQYF
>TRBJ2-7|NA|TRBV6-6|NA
TGTGCCAGCAGAGCCCCAGGGGTAGGCTACGAGCAGTACTTC
CASRAPGVGYEQYF
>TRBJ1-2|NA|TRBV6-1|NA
TGTGCCACCCTGTTAAGTGGGGGCTACACCTTC
CATLLSGGYTF
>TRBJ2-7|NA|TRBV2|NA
TGTGCCAGCAGTCCAACCGGGGCGCGCTCGGACGAGCAGTACTTC
CASSPTGARSDEQYF
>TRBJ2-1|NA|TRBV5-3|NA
TGTGCCAGAAGCCCCTTGGTCCTCGGGGGTTGGTATGAGCAGTTCTTC
CARSPLVLGGWYEQFF
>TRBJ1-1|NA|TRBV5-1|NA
TGCGCCAGCAGCTTGGAGGGGCAGGGTTGGAACACTGAAGCTTTCTTT
CASSLEGQGWNTEAFF
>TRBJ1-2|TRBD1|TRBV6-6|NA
TGTGCCAGCAGTACAGGGGCCTATGGCTACACCTTC
CASSTGAYGYTF
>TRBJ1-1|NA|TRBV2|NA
TGTGCCAGCAGTGACGCGGGCCGGTCAGCTTTCTTT
CASSDAGRSAFF
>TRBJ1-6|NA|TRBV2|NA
TGTGCCAGCAGTGAAGCCAGGGGCCAGGGTGCTCCCCTCCACTTT
CASSEARGQGAPLHF
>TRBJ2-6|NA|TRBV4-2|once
TGTGCCAGCAGCCAAGTGGGGTCTGGGGCCAACGTCCTGACTTTC
CASSQVGSGANVLTF
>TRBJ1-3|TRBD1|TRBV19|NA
TGTGCCAGTAGTCTGAGGACAGGGGGTTCTGGAAACACCATATATTTT
CASSLRTGGSGNTIYF
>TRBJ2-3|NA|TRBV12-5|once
TGTGCTAGTGGTTTGGGCCTTTCGGGAGATACGCAGTATTTT
CASGLGLSGDTQYF
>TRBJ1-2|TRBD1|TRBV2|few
TGTGCCAGCAGCAAACAGGGGGCCGACTATGGCTACACCTTC
CASSKQGADYGYTF
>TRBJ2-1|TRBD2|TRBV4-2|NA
TGTGCCAGCAGCCAAGATGCCTGGGGCGGGGGGGCCTCCAATGAGCAGTTCTTC
CASSQDAWGGGASNEQFF
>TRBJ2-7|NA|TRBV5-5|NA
TGTGCCAGCAGCTTGGGGACGCAAGAGCAGTACTTC
CASSLGTQEQYF